Given below is one T cell receptor (beta chain) in context. Its antigen is undetermined. The assay was immunoSEQ multiplex PCR, and TCRdb's table has in-frame clones only and misses some. The table lists under 1,100,000 clones, approximately 70% of them singletons. These data belong to a study of shared clonotypes between healthy human individuals. Study at large: The donor pool was made up of two women and a few men aged 18 to 49.

Nashville, Tennessee was home to all donors, who were Caucasian adults. V was clipped by 0 bases and J by 6 bases, with 13 bases between them. This CDR3 is built from 15 residues. In germline, CDR1 is MNHEY, CDR2 SMNVEV (reference sequence). Overall study findings and caveats: Blood was the only sampled material, and tissue repertoires likely differ.

This chain joins TRBV27 and TRBJ2-3; D ambiguous. Sequencing used memory CD4+ T cells sorted from blood. Subset defined: CD45RA-negative fraction. The receptor was derived from a man aged 18 to 29 in good health. The CDR3 region is CASSLSDTPGDTQYF. In DNA form, the CDR3 reads TGTGCCAGCAGTTTATCCGACACTCCCGGGGATACGCAGTATTTT.